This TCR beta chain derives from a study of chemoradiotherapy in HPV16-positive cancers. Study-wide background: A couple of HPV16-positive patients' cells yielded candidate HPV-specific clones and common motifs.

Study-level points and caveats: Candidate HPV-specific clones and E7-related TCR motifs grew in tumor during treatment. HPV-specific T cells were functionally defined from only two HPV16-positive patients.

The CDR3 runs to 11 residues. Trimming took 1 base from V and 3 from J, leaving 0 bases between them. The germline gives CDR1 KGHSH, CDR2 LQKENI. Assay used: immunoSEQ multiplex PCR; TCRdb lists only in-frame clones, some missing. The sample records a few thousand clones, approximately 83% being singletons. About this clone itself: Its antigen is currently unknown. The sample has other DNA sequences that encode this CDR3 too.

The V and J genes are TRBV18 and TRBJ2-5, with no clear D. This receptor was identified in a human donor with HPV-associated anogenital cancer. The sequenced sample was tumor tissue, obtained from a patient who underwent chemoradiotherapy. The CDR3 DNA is TGTGCCAGCTCACCACAAGAGACCCAGTACTTC. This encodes CASSPQETQYF.